One sample yielded the 12 T cell receptor beta chains listed below, sequenced in a study of T-cell memory formation after mild COVID-19. One entry per CDR3 protein results from TCRdb running MiXCR on the 5' RACE reads. This sample has about 600,000 distinct CDR3 sequences; less than 25% occur once, and the top ten carry 7% to 9%. Sequencing was performed on PBMCs or a T cell subset sorted from them (not recorded which). These receptors were obtained from an adult woman who had mild COVID-19 (a few samples of this study predate the infection). Cell type and time point are not known.

The CDR3 bases are TGTGCCAGTAGTATATCGGACAACTCCTACGAGCAGTACTTC. This encodes CASSISDNSYEQYF. The chain has TRBV19 and TRBJ2-7; D might be TRBD1 (5 bases). Germline values: CDR1 LNHDA, CDR2 SQIVND (reference sequence). The CDR3 length is 14 residues. The V end lost 2 bases, the J end lost 0 bases, and 8 bases lay between the germline ends.

The chain links TRBV7-9 to TRBJ2-5; D not resolved. Germline CDR1 and CDR2: SEHNR and FQNEAQ (reference sequence). V was cut by 5 bases and J by 1 base, with 14 bases left in between. The CDR3 contains 15 residues. The CDR3 nucleotides are TGTGCCAGCAGCCGTAACAGCCACAGCCAAGAGACCCAGTACTTC. It yields the protein CASSRNSHSQETQYF.

This clonotype has only a few counts. The V and J genes are TRBV30 and TRBJ2-5, with D perhaps matching TRBD2 (6 bases). The CDR3 runs 12 residues. Germline CDR1 GTSNPN, CDR2 SVGIG (reference sequence). Trimming stripped 6 bases from V and 7 bases from J, with 15 bases between. The CDR3 DNA sequence: TGTGCCTGTTGGGGGGACGCGTGGACCCAGTACTTC. Residues: CACWGDAWTQYF.

This clonotype was seen only a few times. This sequence joins TRBV6-6 and TRBJ1-5; D is uncertain. Trimming cost V 5 bases and J 5 bases, with 19 bases left between them. The CDR3 runs to 16 residues. Germline CDR1 MNHNY, CDR2 SVGAGI (reference sequence). CDR3 DNA sequence: TGTGCCAGCAGTGAAAGGACGGCGGCCCGGGATCAGCCCCAGCATTTT. Protein: CASSERTAARDQPQHF.

This sequence joins TRBV6-2 or TRBV6-3 and TRBJ2-7; 9 positions agree with TRBD1. The CDR3 consists of 16 residues. V dropped 5 bases and J dropped 2; count of bases not matched to a gene: 10. CDR1 MNHEY and CDR2 SVGEGT come from the germline V gene. CDR3 residues: CASSRPRDRAAYEQYF. For the CDR3, the DNA is TGTGCCAGCAGTCGCCCCCGGGACAGGGCCGCCTACGAGCAGTACTTC.

The CDR3 spells CASSLIGRPQETQYF. CDR3 nucleotides: TGCGCCAGCAGCCTGATCGGCAGGCCGCAAGAGACCCAGTACTTC. V gene TRBV5-1 combines with J gene TRBJ2-5; no firm D call. Germline V CDR1 and CDR2: SGHRS, YFSETQ. V was pared by 4 bases and J by 2 bases, with 15 bases between. The CDR3 runs 15 residues.

The chain combines TRBV27 with TRBJ2-7; 9 bases agree with TRBD1. The CDR3 length is 14 residues. Trimming at V came to 8 bases and at J to 0 bases, leaving 5 bases not matched to a gene. CDR1 and CDR2 (germline): MNHEY, SMNVEV (reference sequence). CDR3 coding DNA: TGTGCCAGCTGGGGACAGGGTAGCTCCTACGAGCAGTACTTC. Its protein is CASWGQGSSYEQYF.

This clonotype came up a few times. The chain links TRBV10-3 to TRBJ1-1; D might be TRBD1 (6 bases). V gave up 4 bases and J gave up 1 base, with 13 bases separating them. From germline, CDR1 is ENHRY and CDR2 SYGVKD. This CDR3 contains 15 residues. CDR3: CAISGGQIANTEAFF. The CDR3 bases are TGTGCCATCAGTGGAGGACAGATAGCGAACACTGAAGCTTTCTTT.

This clonotype was counted a few times. The chain uses TRBV7-9 and TRBJ1-1, with D possibly being TRBD1 (5 bases). The CDR3 runs 13 residues. CDR1 and CDR2 from the germline V gene are SEHNR and FQNEAQ (reference sequence). Trimming cost V 3 bases and J 3 bases, with 8 bases left between them. The CDR3 nucleotides read TGTGCCAGCAGCTTTGAGGGGTACACTGAAGCTTTCTTT. It is translated as CASSFEGYTEAFF.

This sequence joins TRBV20-1 and TRBJ2-4; TRBD2 might be the D (5 bases). The V end was cut by 5 bases, the J end by 3 bases, with 8 bases between. CDR1 and CDR2 from the germline V gene are DFQATT and SNEGSKA (reference sequence). The CDR3 has 12 amino acids. The CDR3 DNA is TGCAGTGCTTTTCGGGGCAAAAACATTCAGTACTTC. This translates into CSAFRGKNIQYF.

V and J are TRBV20-1 and TRBJ2-2, with D uncertain. V was trimmed by 3 bases and J by 3 bases, leaving 14 bases between them. The CDR3 contains 15 residues. Germline V gene sequence: CDR1 DFQATT, CDR2 SNEGSKA (reference sequence). The CDR3 sequence: CSASSIDGYTGELFF. Here the CDR3 DNA reads TGCAGTGCTAGCTCAATCGACGGATACACCGGGGAGCTGTTTTTT.

The genes are TRBV24-1 and TRBJ1-2, with 9 nucleotides matching TRBD1. CDR3 length: 16 amino acids. CDR1 KGHDR and CDR2 SFDVKD come from the germline V gene. The V and J ends lost 4 bases and 2 bases, in that order; junction bases with no gene match: 7. CDR3 sequence: CATSDYSGTGNYGYTF. CDR3 bases: TGTGCCACCAGTGACTACTCCGGGACAGGGAACTATGGCTACACCTTC.